This is a list of T cell receptor beta chains from one sample in a study of neurological immune-mediated disorders. TCRdb itself ran the 5' RACE reads through MiXCR, one entry per CDR3 protein. The sample has 100,000 to 150,000 distinct CDR3 sequences, about 3.4% seen once. The sequenced sample consisted of PBMCs. These receptors were collected from a woman aged 30 to 39 with multiple sclerosis. The CDR3 runs from the conserved cysteine through the conserved F or W. D genes are given only for firm matches. Size values are once, few and many counts, or a class for expanded clones, and some rows have none.

d_gene	abundance	v_gene	j_gene	CDR3aa	CDR3nt
-	many	TRBV20-1	TRBJ2-7	CSASRLSGVHEQYF	TGCAGTGCTAGTAGATTGTCGGGCGTCCACGAGCAGTACTTC
-	many	TRBV28	TRBJ2-7	CASSPTRVPYEQYF	TGTGCCAGCAGTCCGACGAGGGTACCTTACGAGCAGTACTTC
TRBD2	many	TRBV20-1	TRBJ2-4	CSAGEGFQNIQYF	TGCAGTGCTGGGGAGGGGTTTCAAAACATTCAGTACTTC
-	many	TRBV5-1	TRBJ1-1	CASSLSFIIPDTEAFF	TGCGCCAGCAGCTTGTCATTTATTATCCCGGACACTGAAGCTTTCTTT
TRBD1	-	TRBV4-3	TRBJ2-7	CASSPDRDRGYEQYF	TGCGCCAGCAGCCCGGACCGGGACAGGGGCTACGAGCAGTACTTC
-	many	TRBV10-3	TRBJ1-2	CAISVVDVSRDGYTF	TGTGCCATCAGTGTAGTCGATGTCTCCCGGGATGGCTACACCTTC
-	-	TRBV6-5	TRBJ1-1	CATGQMNTEAFF	TGTGCCACCGGACAAATGAACACTGAAGCTTTCTTT
-	many	TRBV5-1	TRBJ2-7	CASGLGLAVYEQYF	TGCGCCAGCGGGCTGGGATTAGCAGTCTACGAGCAGTACTTC
-	many	TRBV19	TRBJ2-7	CASSNPLGEQYF	TGTGCCAGTAGTAACCCCTTGGGCGAGCAGTACTTC
-	many	TRBV7-7	TRBJ2-1	CASSLRPRDEQFF	TGTGCCAGCAGCTTACGGCCTCGCGATGAGCAGTTCTTC
-	many	TRBV6-2/TRBV6-3	TRBJ1-6	CASSYPLGSPLHF	TGTGCCAGCAGTTACCCCCTGGGGTCACCCCTCCACTTT
-	many	TRBV12-3/TRBV12-4	TRBJ1-3	CASSFSVGNTIYF	TGTGCCAGCAGTTTTTCAGTTGGAAACACCATATATTTT
-	many	TRBV7-2	TRBJ1-5	CASSLYRGGQPQHF	TGTGCCAGCAGCTTATATCGGGGGGGTCAGCCCCAGCATTTT
-	many	TRBV6-6	TRBJ2-7	CASSYSSSLYYEQYF	TGTGCCAGCAGTTACTCGTCGAGCCTCTACTACGAGCAGTACTTC
-	many	TRBV18	TRBJ1-5	CASSSQVLVTASQPQHF	TGTGCCAGCTCATCGCAGGTTTTAGTCACGGCCTCTCAGCCCCAGCATTTT
-	many	TRBV18	TRBJ1-5	CASSPDLDQPQHF	TGTGCCAGCTCACCAGATTTGGATCAGCCCCAGCATTTT
-	many	TRBV5-1	TRBJ2-7	CASSLELGPSHEQYF	TGCGCCAGCAGCTTGGAACTAGGCCCATCCCACGAGCAGTACTTC
-	many	TRBV4-3	TRBJ1-5	CASSARYDSNQPQHF	TGCGCCAGCAGCGCCCGGTATGATAGCAATCAGCCCCAGCATTTT
TRBD1	many	TRBV7-8	TRBJ1-1	CASTYRGHDTEAFF	TGTGCCAGCACGTACAGGGGGCATGACACTGAAGCTTTCTTT
-	many	TRBV7-9	TRBJ2-7	CASSLLAESSYEQYF	TGTGCCAGCAGCTTATTGGCGGAGTCCTCCTACGAGCAGTACTTC
-	many	TRBV12-3/TRBV12-4	TRBJ2-7	CASSFSEEAYEQYF	TGTGCCAGCAGTTTCAGTGAAGAGGCCTACGAGCAGTACTTC
-	many	TRBV5-1	TRBJ1-3	CASSLDGSRGNTIYF	TGCGCCAGCAGCTTGGATGGGAGTCGTGGAAACACCATATATTTT
TRBD1	many	TRBV18	TRBJ1-2	CASSQGASNYGYTF	TGTGCCAGCTCACAGGGGGCTTCGAACTATGGCTACACCTTC
-	many	TRBV5-6	TRBJ1-4	CASSLSTTNEKLFF	TGTGCCAGCAGCTTGAGTACAACTAATGAAAAACTGTTTTTT
TRBD2	many	TRBV4-3	TRBJ2-7	CASSQDPSGIYEQYF	TGCGCCAGCAGCCAAGATCCTAGCGGGATCTACGAGCAGTACTTC
-	many	TRBV7-2	TRBJ2-2	CASSLAYTGELFF	TGTGCCAGCAGCTTAGCTTATACCGGGGAGCTGTTTTTT
-	many	TRBV20-1	TRBJ2-2	CSARGGSVGELFF	TGCAGTGCTAGGGGGGGCTCAGTCGGGGAGCTGTTTTTT
TRBD1	many	TRBV2	TRBJ2-5	CASSEYVGQGERETQYF	TGTGCCAGCAGTGAATACGTGGGACAGGGGGAGCGAGAGACCCAGTACTTC
-	many	TRBV7-2	TRBJ2-2	CASGSGPPDTGELFF	TGTGCCAGCGGGAGCGGGCCCCCCGACACCGGGGAGCTGTTTTTT
-	many	TRBV19	TRBJ2-3	CASSMGNTQYF	TGTGCCAGTAGTATGGGGAATACGCAGTATTTT
TRBD2	many	TRBV10-3	TRBJ2-3	CAISEAAGEADTQYF	TGTGCCATCAGTGAGGCAGCGGGGGAGGCAGATACGCAGTATTTT
-	many	TRBV20-1	TRBJ2-7	CSASDRSYEQYF	TGCAGTGCTAGCGACCGCTCCTACGAGCAGTACTTC
TRBD2	many	TRBV20-1	TRBJ2-3	CSASRLAGTSTDTQYF	TGCAGTGCTAGTAGGCTAGCGGGTACTAGCACAGATACGCAGTATTTT